This T cell receptor beta chain appears in the sequencing data of a study of blood T cell repertoires in COVID-19. J was trimmed by 2 bases and V by 4 bases; bases with no gene match: 11. Germline V CDR1 and CDR2: SGDLS, YYNGEE. The CDR3 is 18 amino acids. Clinical history reported by participants formed the basis on which cohorts were assigned. Sequenced by immunoSEQ multiplex PCR; TCRdb stores in-frame clones only, minus some. The sample lists approximately 220,000 clones, 70% to 90% occurring once. The receptor's source is a woman in her forties with acute COVID-19. The specimen was PBMCs or T cells enriched from blood (not recorded which). The rearrangement joins TRBV9 to TRBJ2-6, with TRBD2 identical over 8 bases. The CDR3, as DNA: TGTGCCAGCAGCCTCTCCGCGGGGGGCAGCGCTGGGGCCAACGTCCTGACTTTC. Its protein is CASSLSAGGSAGANVLTF.